These 8 T cell receptor beta chains came from one sample sequenced in a study of blood T cell repertoires in COVID-19. Sequencing used immunoSEQ multiplex PCR; TCRdb keeps in-frame clones, though not all of them. The repertoire holds fewer than 250,000 clones, with 75% to 90% as singletons. Sequencing input: peripheral blood. All receptors derive from a man under 40 with acute or convalescent COVID-19.

This chain uses TRBV29-1 with TRBJ1-1; TRBD1 agrees at 7 bases. The CDR3 runs to 13 residues. Germline CDR1 and CDR2: SQVTM and ANQGSEA. Trimming cost V 7 bases and J 1 base; bases outside gene matches: 6. The CDR3 DNA is TGCAGCGCCGTGGGACAGACGAACACTGAAGCTTTCTTT. Encoded protein: CSAVGQTNTEAFF.

V is TRBV7-9 and J is TRBJ1-3; D perhaps matches TRBD1 (5 bases). CDR1 is SEHNR and CDR2 is FQNEAQ in the germline V gene (reference sequence). Trimming removed 0 bases from V and 2 bases from J, with 8 bases in between. The CDR3 loop spans 15 amino acids. The DNA of the CDR3 is TGTGCCAGCAGCTTAGCGGACACCGCTGGAAACACCATATATTTT. It specifies CASSLADTAGNTIYF.

This clone was seen a handful of times. The V gene is TRBV7-8, the J gene TRBJ1-6; TRBD1 is a possible D gene (6 bases). This CDR3 has 15 amino acids. The V gene lost 2 bases and the J gene lost 10 bases, with 15 bases spanning the gap. Germline-derived CDR1 and CDR2 are SGHVS and FQNEAQ. The DNA of the CDR3 is TGTGCCAGCAGCTTAACGGACAGTCAGAGGTCACCCCTCCACTTT. Amino acid sequence: CASSLTDSQRSPLHF.

This clone was seen more than once but under ten times. The chain is built from TRBV28 and TRBJ2-2, with TRBD1 matching over 9 bases. The germline CDR1 and CDR2 sequences are MDHEN and SYDVKM. V trimming: 7 bases; J trimming: 5 bases; junction bases outside the gene matches: 8. The CDR3 has 15 amino acids. The CDR3, as DNA: TGTGCCAGCAAAGGGACAGGGATTCGGACCGGGGAGCTGTTTTTT. Protein: CASKGTGIRTGELFF. The variable domain in full, with the rest retrieved from reference TRBV28 and TRBJ2-2, is DVKVTQSSRYLVKRTGEKVFLECVQDMDHENMFWYRQDPGLGLRLIYFSYDVKMKEKGDIPEGYSVSREKKERFSLILESASTNQTSMYLCASKGTGIRTGELFFGEGSRLTVL.

The gene calls are TRBV27 and TRBJ2-1, with a possible D match to TRBD2 (6 bases). The CDR3 is 15 amino acids. CDR1 and CDR2 (germline): MNHEY, SMNVEV (reference sequence). V lost 7 bases, J lost 6 bases, and 19 bases lay in between. The CDR3 coding sequence is TGTGCCAGCAAAGCCCGGGACTCCACGGGCAATGAGCAGTTCTTC. The encoded protein is CASKARDSTGNEQFF.

As regards this clone: In the same sample, other DNA sequences code for this CDR3. The chain uses TRBV6-1 and TRBJ1-5; D is ambiguous. Per the germline V gene, CDR1 is MNHNS and CDR2 is SASEGT. Trimming shortened V by 2 bases and J by 6 bases, and 8 bases separated the two germline ends. The CDR3 length is 13 residues. The CDR3 bases are TGTGCCAGCAGTGAATCTGGAGTTCAGCCCCAGCATTTT. It is translated as CASSESGVQPQHF.

In this sample, this clone turned up once. The V call is TRBV15, the J call TRBJ1-1; D unclear. The CDR3 totals 16 residues. V lost 1 base and J 4 bases, leaving 16 bases between the germline ends. The germline gives CDR1 LNHNV, CDR2 YYDKDF (reference sequence). The DNA for the CDR3 is TGTGCCACCAGCAGAGCGAGCTCGAGGTTGTTCACTGAAGCTTTCTTT. This codes for CATSRASSRLFTEAFF. The variable domain in full, with the rest retrieved from reference TRBV15 and TRBJ1-1, is DAMVIQNPRYQVTQFGKPVTLSCSQTLNHNVMYWYQQKSSQAPKLLFHYYDKDFNNEADTPDNFQSRRPNTSFCFLDIRSPGLGDTAMYLCATSRASSRLFTEAFFGQGTRLTVV.

V and J are TRBV6-5 and TRBJ1-2, with D maybe TRBD1 (5 bases). The CDR3 has 12 residues. V dropped 6 bases and J dropped 10 bases, with 15 bases sitting between them. From germline, CDR1 is MNHEY and CDR2 SVGAGI. As DNA, the CDR3 is TGTGCCAGCAGAGATACGACAGAGACCTACACCTTC. Amino acids: CASRDTTETYTF.